Listed here are 27 T cell receptor beta chains from one sample, sequenced in a study of cytomegalovirus exposure and HLA in healthy donors (dated by TCRdb to 2015 to 2018). Library prep was done by the immunoSEQ multiplex PCR assay. The multiplex PCR relied on a mix of 60 forward primers for TCR Vbeta segments and 13 reverse primers for TCR Jbeta segments. Here the immuneACCESS table is served through TCRdb, limited to in-frame sequences with V and J called. Missing clones are a known gap in these copies; in checked studies unresolved V genes cover under half, and the rest lacks a known reason. The sample data list about 250,000 clones, and 92% of these were observed just once. The top ten constitute roughly 1.6% of the sample. The sample was PBMCs. The receptor set was obtained from a girl aged 2 to 10 in good health and CMV-seronegative.

As to this clone: One end of the junction fails to match germline, which may point to a read error. The CDR3 spells CPILAGVSGELFF. DNA of the CDR3: TGCCCGATACTAGCGGGAGTTTCCGGGGAGCTGTTTTTT. The chain has TRBV7-9 and TRBJ2-2; 11 positions match TRBD2. The CDR3 sequence is 13 residues long. The germline gives CDR1 SEHNR, CDR2 FQNEAQ (reference sequence).

The chain has TRBV29-1 and TRBJ2-3; 9 bases map to TRBD1. The CDR3 length is 13 residues. Unmatched junction bases numbered 3, after V lost 7 bases and J lost 1 base. The germline CDR1 and CDR2 sequences are SQVTM and ANQGSEA. The CDR3 here is CSARTGGTDTQYF. CDR3 bases: TGCAGCGCCAGGACAGGGGGCACAGATACGCAGTATTTT.

The chain has TRBV5-4 and TRBJ2-3; a possible D gene is TRBD2 (5 bases). V was clipped by 0 bases and J by 0 bases, with 14 bases between them. The CDR3 is 17 residues long. Germline values: CDR1 SGHNT, CDR2 YYREEE (reference sequence). This chain's CDR3 is CASSLGLALASTDTQYF. The CDR3 bases are TGTGCCAGCAGCTTGGGTCTGGCGCTAGCTAGCACAGATACGCAGTATTTT.

The chain has TRBV29-1 and TRBJ2-1, with D uncertain. Germline-derived CDR1 and CDR2 are SQVTM and ANQGSEA. Trimming removed 7 bases at V and 5 bases at J, with 12 bases between. There are 12 residues in the CDR3. CDR3 region: CSGAHGDNEQFF. The CDR3 DNA reads as TGCAGCGGTGCACACGGAGACAATGAGCAGTTCTTC.

The chain combines TRBV7-9 with TRBJ2-3; 11 bases fit TRBD2. In germline, CDR1 is SEHNR, CDR2 FQNEAQ (reference sequence). This CDR3 is 16 amino acids long. The V and J ends lost 5 bases and 2 bases, in that order; junction bases with no gene match: 6. CDR3 sequence: CASSGGTSGNTDTQYF. DNA of the CDR3: TGTGCCAGCAGCGGCGGGACTAGCGGAAACACAGATACGCAGTATTTT.

The chain joins TRBV7-9 to TRBJ1-6; maybe TRBD1 (6 bases). Trimming stripped 3 bases from V and 10 bases from J, with 19 bases between. Germline V gene data show CDR1 as SEHNR and CDR2 as FQNEAQ (reference sequence). The CDR3 extends over 16 amino acids. The CDR3 region is CASSLRTDPQGSPLHF. Here the CDR3 DNA reads TGTGCCAGCAGCTTGAGGACGGATCCACAGGGCTCACCCCTCCACTTT.

This chain links TRBV4-1 with TRBJ2-3, with TRBD2 matching over 7 bases. Trimming at V came to 2 bases and at J to 1 base, leaving 0 bases not matched to a gene. The CDR3 is 14 amino acids. CDR1 is MGHRA, CDR2 YSYEKL, per germline. The CDR3, as DNA: TGCGCCAGCAGCCAAAGCGGGGGCACAGATACGCAGTATTTT. It yields the protein CASSQSGGTDTQYF.

This chain uses TRBV6-1 with TRBJ2-2; D unclear. Per germline, CDR1 MNHNS and CDR2 SASEGT. Between the trimmed V and J ends, which lost 1 base and 5 bases, there was a span of 8 bases. The CDR3 is 14 amino acids. CDR3 DNA sequence: TGTGCCAGCAGTGAAGTTTTGCGGACCGGGGAGCTGTTTTTT. Residues: CASSEVLRTGELFF.

This clone was detected only once. The rearrangement uses TRBV5-6 and TRBJ1-5, with TRBD1 matching 9 bases. Germline CDR1 SGHDT, CDR2 YYEEEE. Trimming at V came to 2 bases and at J to 5 bases, leaving 2 bases not matched to a gene. The CDR3 spans 14 residues. DNA for the CDR3: TGTGCCAGCAGCTTACAGGGGGCGCATCAGCCCCAGCATTTT. Its translation is CASSLQGAHQPQHF.

The count of this clone is one. The V and J genes are TRBV10-3 and TRBJ2-5; 10 positions match TRBD2. The V gene's germline CDR1 is ENHRY and CDR2 SYGVKD. J lost 2 bases, V lost 7 bases, and 4 bases had no gene match. The CDR3 is 14 residues long. The CDR3 region is CAITASGGQETQYF. The CDR3, as DNA: TGTGCCATCACGGCTAGCGGGGGTCAAGAGACCCAGTACTTC.

The chain links TRBV11-2 to TRBJ2-7; no definite D call. The V end was cut by 0 bases, the J end by 3 bases, with 18 bases between. CDR1 is SGHAT, CDR2 FQNNGV, per germline. This CDR3 is 17 amino acids long. CDR3 protein: CASSLDFAVMPSYEQYF. The CDR3 region has the DNA TGTGCCAGCAGCTTAGATTTCGCAGTAATGCCCAGCTACGAGCAGTACTTC.

The gene calls are TRBV11-2 and TRBJ1-2, with no clear D. V lost 0 bases, J lost 6 bases, and 5 bases lay in between. Looked up from germline, CDR1 is SGHAT and CDR2 is FQNNGV. The CDR3 is 12 residues long. CDR3 sequence: CASSLDYNGYTF. The CDR3 nucleotides read TGTGCCAGCAGCTTAGATTATAATGGCTACACCTTC.

The chain couples TRBV5-8 to TRBJ1-5; D is perhaps TRBD1 (6 bases). The CDR3 covers 17 residues. Per the germline V gene, CDR1 is SGHTS and CDR2 is YDEGEE. Trimming took 7 bases from V and 6 from J, leaving 26 bases between them. CDR3 sequence reads: CASDRSSGRGGGQPQHF. In DNA form, the CDR3 reads TGTGCCAGCGACAGGTCGAGTGGGAGGGGCGGGGGTCAGCCCCAGCATTTT. The variable domain in full, completed from reference TRBV5-8 and TRBJ1-5, reads EAGVTQSPTHLIKTRGQQATLRCSPISGHTSVYWYQQALGLGLQFLLWYDEGEERNRGNFPPRFSGRQFPNYSSELNVNALELEDSALYLCASDRSSGRGGGQPQHFGDGTRLSIL.

The chain combines TRBV29-1 with TRBJ2-7, with 7 nucleotides matching TRBD1. The junction had 10 bases not matched to a gene; V was cut back by 0 bases and J by 2 bases. In germline, CDR1 is SQVTM, CDR2 ANQGSEA. This CDR3 region has 16 residues. The chain's CDR3 is CSVEDGPGTAAYEQYF. The CDR3 coding sequence is TGCAGCGTTGAAGATGGCCCCGGGACAGCCGCCTACGAGCAGTACTTC.

To note about this clone: Other DNA sequences within the sample encode an identical CDR3. The V and J genes are TRBV5-1 and TRBJ2-7; the match to TRBD1 covers 9 bases. After removal of 0 bases from V and 4 bases from J, the junction contained 2 bases not matched to a gene. Germline lookup yields CDR1 SGHRS and CDR2 YFSETQ. The CDR3 is made up of 14 amino acids. The CDR3 DNA is TGCGCCAGCAGCTTGGGACAGGGGGTATACGAGCAGTACTTC. Translating it yields CASSLGQGVYEQYF.

The chain has TRBV6-6 and TRBJ2-7, with TRBD1 matching over 7 bases. Germline V gene data show CDR1 as MNHNY and CDR2 as SVGAGI (reference sequence). Trimming at V came to 5 bases and at J to 4 bases, leaving 11 bases not matched to a gene. The CDR3 runs to 15 residues. The CDR3 DNA is TGTGCCAGCAGTACCCGTGAGGGGGCAAAATACGAGCAGTACTTC. Translated, it gives CASSTREGAKYEQYF.

The rearrangement links TRBV6-1 to TRBJ2-7, with D unclear. The CDR3 totals 11 residues. Trimming took off 7 bases at V and 2 bases at J, with 6 bases between the two ends. Germline V gene lookup returns CDR1 MNHNS and CDR2 SASEGT. CDR3 sequence (DNA): TGTGCCAGCACCGACACCTACGAGCAGTACTTC. It specifies CASTDTYEQYF.

The chain has TRBV11-2 and TRBJ1-1; TRBD1 might be the D (5 bases). V was pared by 0 bases and J by 4 bases, with 12 bases between. CDR1 SGHAT and CDR2 FQNNGV come from the germline V gene. The CDR3 consists of 15 residues. The CDR3 sequence: CASSLEGPGVTEAFF. DNA of the CDR3: TGTGCCAGCAGCTTAGAGGGACCGGGAGTCACTGAAGCTTTCTTT.

The V call is TRBV6-6, the J call TRBJ2-7, with a tentative D call TRBD2 (6 bases). There are 13 residues in the CDR3. CDR1 is MNHNY, CDR2 SVGAGI, per germline (reference sequence). The V gene lost 4 bases and the J gene lost 2 bases, with 9 bases spanning the gap. The CDR3 DNA is TGTGCCAGCAGTTCTGGACTAACCTACGAGCAGTACTTC. Translation: CASSSGLTYEQYF.

The chain is built from TRBV5-1 and TRBJ2-7; 8 bases agree with TRBD2. The CDR3 runs to 15 residues. With V trimmed by 4 bases and J by 0 bases, 6 bases remained unmatched. CDR1 and CDR2 from the germline V gene are SGHRS and YFSETQ. In DNA form, the CDR3 reads TGCGCCAGCAGCACAACTAGCGGCAGCTCCTACGAGCAGTACTTC. Encoded protein: CASSTTSGSSYEQYF.

This chain uses TRBV11-2 with TRBJ1-3; 7 positions match TRBD1. The J segment lost 2 bases and the V segment lost 2 bases, leaving 6 bases of the junction unmatched. This CDR3 region has 16 residues. The germline V gene encodes CDR1 SGHAT and CDR2 FQNNGV. In DNA form, the CDR3 reads TGTGCCAGCAGCTTAACGGGGACAGCAACTGGAAACACCATATATTTT. It is translated as CASSLTGTATGNTIYF.

The rearrangement links TRBV7-8 to TRBJ2-2, with D unclear. V lost 3 bases and J 2 bases, leaving 7 bases between the germline ends. This CDR3 comprises 14 residues. The germline CDR1 and CDR2 sequences are SGHVS and FQNEAQ. The CDR3 nucleotides read TGTGCCAGCAGCTTTTACAAAAACACCGGGGAGCTGTTTTTT. It is translated as CASSFYKNTGELFF. Combining the CDR3 with reference TRBV7-8 and TRBJ2-2 gives the whole variable domain GAGVSQSPRYKVAKRGQDVALRCDPISGHVSLFWYQQALGQGPEFLTYFQNEAQLDKSGLPSDRFFAERPEGSVSTLKIQRTQQEDSAVYLCASSFYKNTGELFFGEGSRLTVL.

The genes are TRBV28 and TRBJ2-1; 10 nucleotides line up with TRBD2. In germline, CDR1 is MDHEN, CDR2 SYDVKM. J lost 0 bases, V lost 7 bases, and 3 bases had no gene match. This CDR3 spans 15 amino acids. The CDR3: CASILAGGSYNEQFF. The CDR3 DNA is TGTGCCAGCATATTAGCGGGGGGCTCCTACAATGAGCAGTTCTTC.

The rearrangement links TRBV27 to TRBJ2-2; 8 bases align to TRBD2. The CDR3 runs to 16 residues. Germline V gene data show CDR1 as MNHEY and CDR2 as SMNVEV (reference sequence). Germline trimming cut 6 bases from V and 3 bases from J; bases unmatched to any gene: 9. Here the CDR3 reads CASRLGGAKDTGELFF. In nucleotides, the CDR3 is TGTGCCAGCAGACTCGGGGGGGCCAAGGACACCGGGGAGCTGTTTTTT.

This clone was detected once. V gene TRBV5-4 combines with J gene TRBJ2-3, with 13 bases lining up with TRBD2. J gave up 2 bases and V 4 bases, and 7 bases lay outside the gene matches. Germline-derived CDR1 and CDR2 are SGHNT and YYREEE (reference sequence). CDR3 length equals 17 residues. Here the CDR3 DNA reads TGTGCCAGCAGCCTGCGACTAGCGGGGGGACTCACAGATACGCAGTATTTT. It translates to CASSLRLAGGLTDTQYF.

This clone was found once. The chain carries TRBV5-1 and TRBJ1-5; 9 bases are shared with TRBD1. This CDR3 has 14 amino acids. With 0 bases clipped from V and 6 bases from J, the junction kept 1 base outside the gene matches. The V gene's germline CDR1 is SGHRS and CDR2 YFSETQ. DNA of the CDR3: TGCGCCAGCAGCTTGGAACAGGGGGCTCAGCCCCAGCATTTT. Encoded protein: CASSLEQGAQPQHF.

The CDR3 sequence: CTVGGEYVDTQYF. CDR3 nucleotides: TGCACCGTGGGGGGGGAGTATGTGGATACGCAGTATTTT. The V gene is TRBV29-1, the J gene TRBJ2-3; 7 positions match TRBD2. The CDR3 extends over 13 amino acids. CDR1 is SQVTM and CDR2 is ANQGSEA in the germline V gene.